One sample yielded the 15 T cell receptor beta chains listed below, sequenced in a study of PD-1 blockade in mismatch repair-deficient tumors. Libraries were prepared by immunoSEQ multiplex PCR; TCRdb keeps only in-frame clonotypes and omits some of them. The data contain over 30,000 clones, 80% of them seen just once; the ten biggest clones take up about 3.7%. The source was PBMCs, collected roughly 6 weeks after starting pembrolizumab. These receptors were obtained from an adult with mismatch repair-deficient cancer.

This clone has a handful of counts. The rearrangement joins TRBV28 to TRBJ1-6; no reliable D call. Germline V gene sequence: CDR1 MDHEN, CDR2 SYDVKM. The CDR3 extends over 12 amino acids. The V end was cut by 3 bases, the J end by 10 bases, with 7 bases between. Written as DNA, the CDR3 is TGTGCCAGCAGTTTCTCGGAGTCACCCCTCCACTTT. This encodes CASSFSESPLHF.

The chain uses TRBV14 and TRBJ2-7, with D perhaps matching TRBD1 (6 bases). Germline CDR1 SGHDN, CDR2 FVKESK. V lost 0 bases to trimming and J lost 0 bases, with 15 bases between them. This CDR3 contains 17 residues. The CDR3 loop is CASSQDEIGQRSYEQYF. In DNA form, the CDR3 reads TGTGCCAGCAGCCAAGACGAGATAGGACAGCGCTCCTACGAGCAGTACTTC.

CDR3 region: CASSSDRGAEAFF. In DNA form, the CDR3 reads TGTGCCAGCTCGTCGGACAGGGGAGCTGAAGCTTTCTTT. The V call is TRBV18, the J call TRBJ1-1; the match to TRBD1 covers 9 bases. V gave up 6 bases and J gave up 6 bases; unmatched junction bases: 5. Germline V gene lookup returns CDR1 KGHSH and CDR2 LQKENI. The CDR3 sequence is 13 residues long.

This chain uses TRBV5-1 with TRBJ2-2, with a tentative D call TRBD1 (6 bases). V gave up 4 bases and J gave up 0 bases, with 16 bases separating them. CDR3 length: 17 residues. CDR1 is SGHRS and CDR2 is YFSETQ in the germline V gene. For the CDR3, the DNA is TGCGCCAGCAGCCGAACTTTGGACAGTGCGAACACCGGGGAGCTGTTTTTT. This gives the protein CASSRTLDSANTGELFF.

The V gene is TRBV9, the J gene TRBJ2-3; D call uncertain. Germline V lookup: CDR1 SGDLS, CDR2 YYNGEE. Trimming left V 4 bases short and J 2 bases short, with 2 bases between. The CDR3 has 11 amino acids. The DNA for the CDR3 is TGTGCCAGCAGCCACACAGATACGCAGTATTTT. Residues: CASSHTDTQYF. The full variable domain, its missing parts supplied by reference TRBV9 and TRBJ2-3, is DSGVTQTPKHLITATGQRVTLRCSPRSGDLSVYWYQQSLDQGLQFLIQYYNGEERAKGNILERFSAQQFPDLHSELNLSSLELGDSALYFCASSHTDTQYFGPGTRLTVL.

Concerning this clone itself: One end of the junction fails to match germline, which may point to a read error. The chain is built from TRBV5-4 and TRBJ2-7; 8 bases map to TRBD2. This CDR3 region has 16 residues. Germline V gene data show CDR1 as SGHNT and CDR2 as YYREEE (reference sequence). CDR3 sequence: CASSLGGASGLYEQYF. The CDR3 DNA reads TGTGCCAGCAGTTTGGGGGGGGCTAGCGGGCTTTACGAGCAGTACTTC.

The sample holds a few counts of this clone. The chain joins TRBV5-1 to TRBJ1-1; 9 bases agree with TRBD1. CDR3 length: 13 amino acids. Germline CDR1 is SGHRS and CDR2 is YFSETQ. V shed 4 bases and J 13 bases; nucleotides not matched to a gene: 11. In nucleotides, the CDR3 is TGCGCCAGCAGCCCCCGGGACAGGGAAGAAATTTTCTTT. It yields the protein CASSPRDREEIFF.

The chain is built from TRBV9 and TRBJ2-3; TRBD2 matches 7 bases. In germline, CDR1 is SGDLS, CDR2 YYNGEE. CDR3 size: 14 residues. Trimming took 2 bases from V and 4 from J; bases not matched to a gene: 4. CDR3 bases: TGTGCCAGCAGCGTGAGACGGGAGGCAGATACGCAGTATTTT. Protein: CASSVRREADTQYF. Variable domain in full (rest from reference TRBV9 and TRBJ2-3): DSGVTQTPKHLITATGQRVTLRCSPRSGDLSVYWYQQSLDQGLQFLIQYYNGEERAKGNILERFSAQQFPDLHSELNLSSLELGDSALYFCASSVRREADTQYFGPGTRLTVL.

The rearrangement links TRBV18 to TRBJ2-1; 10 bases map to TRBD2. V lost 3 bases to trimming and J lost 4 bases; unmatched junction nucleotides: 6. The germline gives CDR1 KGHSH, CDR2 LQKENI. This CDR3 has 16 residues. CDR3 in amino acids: CASSPVGTSEYNEQFF. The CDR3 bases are TGTGCCAGCTCACCCGTAGGGACTAGCGAATACAATGAGCAGTTCTTC.

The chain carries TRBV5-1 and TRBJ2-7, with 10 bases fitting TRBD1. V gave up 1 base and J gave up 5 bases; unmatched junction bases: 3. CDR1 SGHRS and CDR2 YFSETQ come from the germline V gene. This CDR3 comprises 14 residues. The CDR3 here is CASSLLTGGNEQYF. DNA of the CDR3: TGCGCCAGCAGCTTGTTGACAGGGGGCAACGAGCAGTACTTC. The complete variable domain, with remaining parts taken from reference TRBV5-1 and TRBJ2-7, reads KAGVTQTPRYLIKTRGQQVTLSCSPISGHRSVSWYQQTPGQGLQFLFEYFSETQRNKGNFPGRFSGRQFSNSRSEMNVSTLELGDSALYLCASSLLTGGNEQYFGPGTRLTVT.

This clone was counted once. This CDR3 is CASSRLNTGELFF. The CDR3 nucleotides read TGTGCCAGCAGTCGACTGAACACCGGGGAGCTGTTTTTT. This chain links TRBV2 with TRBJ2-2; D gene unclear. V was trimmed by 5 bases and J by 1 base, leaving 5 bases between them. Germline CDR1 SNHLY, CDR2 FYNNEI. The CDR3 loop spans 13 amino acids. Together with reference TRBV2 and TRBJ2-2, the CDR3 gives the full variable domain: EPEVTQTPSHQVTQMGQEVILRCVPISNHLYFYWYRQILGQKVEFLVSFYNNEISEKSEIFDDQFSVERPDGSNFTLKIRSTKLEDSAMYFCASSRLNTGELFFGEGSRLTVL.

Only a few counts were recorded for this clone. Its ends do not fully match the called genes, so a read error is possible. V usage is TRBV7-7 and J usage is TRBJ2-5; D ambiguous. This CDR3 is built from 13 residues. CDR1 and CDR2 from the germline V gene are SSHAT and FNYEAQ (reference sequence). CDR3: CASSLGPQETQYF. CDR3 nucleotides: TGTGCTAGCAGCTTAGGGCCCCAAGAGACCCAGTACTTC.

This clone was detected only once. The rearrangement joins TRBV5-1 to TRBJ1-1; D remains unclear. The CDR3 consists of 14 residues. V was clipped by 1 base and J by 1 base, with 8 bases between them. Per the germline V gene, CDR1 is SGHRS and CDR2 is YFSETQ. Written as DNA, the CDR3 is TGCGCCAGCAGCTTGATCGGAGGGAACACTGAAGCTTTCTTT. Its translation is CASSLIGGNTEAFF.

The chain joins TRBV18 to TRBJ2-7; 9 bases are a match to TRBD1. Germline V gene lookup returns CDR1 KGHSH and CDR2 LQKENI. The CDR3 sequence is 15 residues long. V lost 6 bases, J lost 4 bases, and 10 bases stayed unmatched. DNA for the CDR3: TGTGCCAGCTCCCCAGTGACAGGGGGGGGATACGAGCAGTACTTC. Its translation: CASSPVTGGGYEQYF.

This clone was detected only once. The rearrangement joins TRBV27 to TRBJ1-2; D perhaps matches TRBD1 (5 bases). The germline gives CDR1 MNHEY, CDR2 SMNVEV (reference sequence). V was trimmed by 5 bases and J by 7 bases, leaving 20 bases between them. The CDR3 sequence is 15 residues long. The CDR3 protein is CASSPLGGEGVGYTF. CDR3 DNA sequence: TGTGCCAGCAGTCCCTTGGGGGGTGAGGGTGTTGGCTACACCTTC.